The next 16 T cell receptor beta chains were all read from a single sample in a study of naive and memory T cell subsets. Two oligonucleotides, mixed equimolar, formed the beta constant-region primer covering TRBC1 and TRBC2. In TCRdb, the UMI-ligation and nested PCR reads were re-called with MiXCR into one record per CDR3 protein. This sample carries about 85,000 distinct CDR3 sequences, around 13% of them seen once, and the ten largest clones take roughly 0.84%. The sample taken for sequencing was central memory CD4+ T cells from blood. All receptors come from a human donor in good health.

The CDR3 sequence: CASRPGVAGYNEQFF. Written as DNA, the CDR3 is TGTGCCAGCCGACCCGGGGTAGCGGGTTACAATGAGCAGTTCTTC. The V and J genes are TRBV28 and TRBJ2-1; 7 bases agree with TRBD2. The germline CDR1 and CDR2 sequences are MDHEN and SYDVKM. The V and J ends lost 8 bases and 4 bases, in that order; junction bases with no gene match: 11. The CDR3 has 15 residues.

This sequence joins TRBV5-5 and TRBJ1-1; D is unresolved. This CDR3 is 17 amino acids long. Germline CDR1 is SGHKS and CDR2 is YYEKEE (reference sequence). The V gene lost 0 bases and the J gene lost 0 bases, with 15 bases spanning the gap. DNA for the CDR3: TGTGCCAGCAGCTTGGGTCACCCTGGACGGATGAACACTGAAGCTTTCTTT. This sequence encodes CASSLGHPGRMNTEAFF.

This clonotype was seen just once. The chain couples TRBV19 to TRBJ1-1, with 8 bases lining up with TRBD1. Germline assignment: CDR1 LNHDA and CDR2 SQIVND (reference sequence). Trimming at V came to 4 bases and at J to 3 bases, leaving 16 bases not matched to a gene. This CDR3 has 18 amino acids. The CDR3 sequence: CASSKHPAQGALHTEAFF. The CDR3 DNA reads TGTGCCAGTAGTAAACACCCCGCCCAGGGGGCGCTTCACACTGAAGCTTTCTTT.

This clonotype was counted at least ten times. The chain recombines TRBV4-3 with TRBJ1-4, with TRBD1 matching over 8 bases. In germline, CDR1 is LGHNA, CDR2 YSLEER. With V trimmed by 3 bases and J by 8 bases, 8 bases remained unmatched. There are 15 residues in the CDR3. CDR3 DNA sequence: TGCGCCAGCAGCCAGGAACCGGGACAGGCGGAAAAACTGTTTTTT. Translation gives CASSQEPGQAEKLFF.

This clonotype was seen a few times. This chain links TRBV7-2 with TRBJ2-6; D is perhaps TRBD1 (5 bases). Per the germline V gene, CDR1 is SGHTA and CDR2 is FQGNSA. The CDR3 is made up of 19 amino acids. The V end lost 6 bases, the J end lost 3 bases, and 24 bases lay between the germline ends. CDR3 in DNA: TGTGCCAGCAGTTCACACGAAGATAGTAGGGGCAGTGGGGCCAACGTCCTGACTTTC. It is translated as CASSSHEDSRGSGANVLTF.

This clonotype was counted ten times or more. J is TRBJ1-1 and V is TRBV12-3 or TRBV12-4; unclear D gene. There are 14 residues in the CDR3. V lost 5 bases, J lost 3 bases, and 13 bases lay in between. The CDR3 sequence: CASSVSQFHTEAFF. Written as DNA, the CDR3 is TGTGCCAGCAGTGTCTCACAATTCCACACTGAAGCTTTCTTT.

The chain is built from TRBV5-4 and TRBJ2-3; 8 bases align to TRBD2. V shed 10 bases, J shed 2 bases, and the junction held 6 bases outside the gene matches. CDR3 size: 13 residues. Germline CDR1 and CDR2: SGHNT and YYREEE (reference sequence). The CDR3 nucleotides are TGTGCCGGTTCTAGCGGGTCCACAGATACGCAGTATTTT. As protein: CAGSSGSTDTQYF.

The chain is built from TRBV20-1 and TRBJ1-1; D gene unclear. The CDR3 loop spans 16 amino acids. Germline values: CDR1 DFQATT, CDR2 SNEGSKA (reference sequence). The V and J ends lost 0 bases and 3 bases respectively, with 17 bases between them. The DNA of the CDR3 is TGCAGTGCTAGAGATGGTGGGAGTGGGAGACACACTGAAGCTTTCTTT. It is translated as CSARDGGSGRHTEAFF.

The chain joins TRBV7-2 to TRBJ2-7; the match to TRBD2 covers 12 bases. The CDR3 loop spans 15 amino acids. Germline loops: CDR1 SGHTA, CDR2 FQGNSA. V gave up 5 bases and J gave up 3 bases; unmatched junction bases: 5. The CDR3 sequence is CASSQGLAGVYEQYF. CDR3 DNA sequence: TGTGCCAGCAGCCAGGGACTAGCGGGTGTCTACGAGCAGTACTTC.

This clonotype was observed a few times. V is TRBV28 and J is TRBJ2-3; D remains unclear. V dropped 6 bases and J dropped 2 bases, with 15 bases sitting between them. Germline V gene lookup returns CDR1 MDHEN and CDR2 SYDVKM. This CDR3 is built from 15 residues. The CDR3: CASSLQIPNTDTQYF. CDR3 coding DNA: TGTGCCAGCAGCCTACAAATACCAAACACAGATACGCAGTATTTT.

This clonotype showed up just a few times. The J gene is TRBJ2-4, the V gene TRBV3-1; D is unresolved. Germline V gene sequence: CDR1 LGHDT, CDR2 YNNKEL (reference sequence). Deletions cut 1 base from V and 7 bases from J, with 8 bases between. CDR3 length equals 13 residues. CDR3 nucleotides: TGTGCCAGCAGCCAAGTCCTGGATAACATTCAGTACTTC. This gives the protein CASSQVLDNIQYF.

A few counts support this clonotype. This chain connects TRBV12-3 or TRBV12-4 to TRBJ2-1; D may match TRBD1 or TRBD2 (5 bases each). The CDR3 totals 15 residues. Trimming removed 3 bases at V and 10 bases at J, with 19 bases between. In DNA, the CDR3 is TGTGCCAGCAGTTTTTCGGCTAGTGGGGGAGAGGAGCAGTTCTTC. Translated: CASSFSASGGEEQFF.

This clonotype was recorded at least ten times. The chain recombines TRBV5-6 with TRBJ2-3; D is perhaps TRBD2 (6 bases). Trimming left V 4 bases short and J 3 bases short, with 15 bases between. This CDR3 is 15 amino acids long. CDR1 and CDR2 from the germline V gene are SGHDT and YYEEEE. CDR3 nucleotides: TGTGCCAGCAGCCTGGGCCCGGCGGGGACAGATACGCAGTATTTT. Amino acid sequence: CASSLGPAGTDTQYF.

This clonotype appeared many times. The CDR3 loop reads CASSQSIGTTGYEQYF. Written as DNA, the CDR3 is TGCGCCAGCAGCCAGTCGATCGGGACGACGGGGTACGAGCAGTACTTC. The rearrangement uses TRBV4-3 and TRBJ2-7; either TRBD1 or TRBD2 may fit D (5 bases each). V shed 3 bases and J shed 4 bases, with 19 bases lying between them. This CDR3 spans 16 amino acids. The germline gives CDR1 LGHNA, CDR2 YSLEER.

This clonotype occurred a few times. The chain employs TRBV5-1 and TRBJ2-3, with D tentatively TRBD1 or TRBD2 (5 bases each). V gave up 1 base and J gave up 4 bases, with 13 bases separating them. The CDR3 consists of 15 residues. CDR1 SGHRS and CDR2 YFSETQ come from the germline V gene. CDR3 nucleotide sequence: TGCGCCAGCAGCTTGAACCGGGACCCAGCAGATACGCAGTATTTT. Translation: CASSLNRDPADTQYF.

The chain links TRBV5-6 to TRBJ1-6; D is perhaps TRBD1 (5 bases). This CDR3 has 16 residues. V lost 3 bases, J lost 2 bases, and 12 bases lay in between. Germline CDR1 SGHDT, CDR2 YYEEEE. The CDR3 DNA reads as TGTGCCAGCAGCTCCAGGGTAGCAGCCTATAATTCACCCCTCCACTTT. Translated, it gives CASSSRVAAYNSPLHF.